This T cell receptor beta chain comes out of a study of cytomegalovirus exposure and HLA in healthy donors. General study results and limits: In a later analysis, a missense DCLRE1C variant was linked to TCR beta V- and J-gene trimming. Roughly uniform sequencing depth across donors was assumed, possibly incorrectly. TCR beta chains numbering some 160 were designated cytomegalovirus-associated. Highly shared sequence variants in one cluster were likely a sequencing artifact.

This clone was observed once. The antigen is undetermined. PCR used 60 Vbeta primers and 13 Jbeta primers. TCRdb keeps only in-frame clones here, not all; method: immunoSEQ multiplex PCR. The sample gives nearly 95,000 clones, nearly 80% of which show up once; about 4% is in the top ten. The CDR3 runs 17 residues. Germline V lookup: CDR1 MGHDK, CDR2 SYGVNS. The ends were cut back, 2 bases at V and 0 bases at J, with 16 bases in the middle. The sequence was obtained from a woman aged 40 to 49 in good health and CMV-seronegative. The source material was PBMCs. The chain employs TRBV25-1 and TRBJ1-2, with D possibly TRBD1 on 5 matching bases. In DNA form, the CDR3 reads TGTGCCAGCAGTGAAACTCTGGGGGGATCGGCTAACTATGGCTACACCTTC. As protein: CASSETLGGSANYGYTF.